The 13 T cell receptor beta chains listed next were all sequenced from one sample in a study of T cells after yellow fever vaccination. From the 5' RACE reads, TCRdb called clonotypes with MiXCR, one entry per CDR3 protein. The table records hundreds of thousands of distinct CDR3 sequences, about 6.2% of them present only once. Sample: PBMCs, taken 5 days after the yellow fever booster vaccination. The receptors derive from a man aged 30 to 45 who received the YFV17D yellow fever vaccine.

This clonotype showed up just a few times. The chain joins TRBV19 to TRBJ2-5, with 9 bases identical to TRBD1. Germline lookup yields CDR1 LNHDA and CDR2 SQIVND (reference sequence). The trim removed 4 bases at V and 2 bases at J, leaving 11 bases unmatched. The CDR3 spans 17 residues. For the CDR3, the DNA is TGTGCCAGTAGTAGGATACAGGGGGCGACGGTACAAGAGACCCAGTACTTC. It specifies CASSRIQGATVQETQYF.

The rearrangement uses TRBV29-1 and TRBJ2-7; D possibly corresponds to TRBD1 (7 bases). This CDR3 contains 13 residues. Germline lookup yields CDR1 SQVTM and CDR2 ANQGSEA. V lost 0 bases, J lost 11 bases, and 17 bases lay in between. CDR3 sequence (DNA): TGCAGCGTTGAAGATCCGGCGGGCAGGGGGGAGTACTTC. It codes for CSVEDPAGRGEYF.

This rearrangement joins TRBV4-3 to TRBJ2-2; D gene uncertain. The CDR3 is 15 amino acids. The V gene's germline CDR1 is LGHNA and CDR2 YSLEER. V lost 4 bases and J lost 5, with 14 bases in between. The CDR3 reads CASSPGLVWTGELFF. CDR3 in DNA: TGCGCCAGCAGCCCCGGCCTAGTTTGGACCGGGGAGCTGTTTTTT.

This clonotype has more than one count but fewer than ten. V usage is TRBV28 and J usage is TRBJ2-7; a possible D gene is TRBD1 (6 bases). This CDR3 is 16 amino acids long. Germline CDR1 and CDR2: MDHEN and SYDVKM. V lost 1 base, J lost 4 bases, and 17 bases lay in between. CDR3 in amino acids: CASSLSVGHPSYEQYF. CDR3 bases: TGTGCCAGCAGTTTATCTGTGGGACACCCCTCATACGAGCAGTACTTC.

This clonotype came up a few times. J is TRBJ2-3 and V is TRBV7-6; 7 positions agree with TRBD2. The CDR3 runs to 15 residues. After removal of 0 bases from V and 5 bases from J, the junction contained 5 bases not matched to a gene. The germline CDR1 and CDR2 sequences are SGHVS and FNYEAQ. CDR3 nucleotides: TGTGCCAGCAGCTTAGCGGGAGGGCTTGGAGATACGCAGTATTTT. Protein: CASSLAGGLGDTQYF.

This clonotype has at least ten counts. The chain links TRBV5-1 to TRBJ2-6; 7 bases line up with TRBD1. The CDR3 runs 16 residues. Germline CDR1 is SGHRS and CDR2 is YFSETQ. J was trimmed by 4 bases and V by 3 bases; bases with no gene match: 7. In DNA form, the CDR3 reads TGCGCCAGCAGCTCTGGACAGGTGTCCGGGGCCAACGTCCTGACTTTC. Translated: CASSSGQVSGANVLTF.

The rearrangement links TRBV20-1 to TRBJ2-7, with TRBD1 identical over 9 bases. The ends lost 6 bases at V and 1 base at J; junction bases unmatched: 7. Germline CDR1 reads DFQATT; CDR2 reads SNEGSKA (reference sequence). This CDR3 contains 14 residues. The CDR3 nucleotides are TGCAGTGCCCTCGTGACAGGGGGATCCTACGAGCAGTACTTC. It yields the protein CSALVTGGSYEQYF.

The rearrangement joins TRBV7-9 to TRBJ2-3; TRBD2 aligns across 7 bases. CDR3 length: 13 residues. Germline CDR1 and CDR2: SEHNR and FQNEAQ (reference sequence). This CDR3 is CAYSSGGTDTQYF. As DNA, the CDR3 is TGTGCTTACTCTAGCGGAGGCACAGATACGCAGTATTTT.

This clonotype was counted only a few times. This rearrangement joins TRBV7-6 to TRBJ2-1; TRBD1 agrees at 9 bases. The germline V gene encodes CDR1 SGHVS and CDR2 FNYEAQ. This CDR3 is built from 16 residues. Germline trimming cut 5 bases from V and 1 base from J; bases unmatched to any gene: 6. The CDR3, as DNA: TGTGCCAGCAGCCGACAGACAGGGGGATCCTACAATGAGCAGTTCTTC. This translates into CASSRQTGGSYNEQFF.

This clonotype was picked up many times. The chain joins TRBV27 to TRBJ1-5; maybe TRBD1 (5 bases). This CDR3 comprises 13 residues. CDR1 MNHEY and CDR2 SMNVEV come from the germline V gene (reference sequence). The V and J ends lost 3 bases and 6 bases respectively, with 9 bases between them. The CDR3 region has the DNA TGTGCCAGCAGTTTCGGGGGTAGTCAGCCCCAGCATTTT. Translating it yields CASSFGGSQPQHF.

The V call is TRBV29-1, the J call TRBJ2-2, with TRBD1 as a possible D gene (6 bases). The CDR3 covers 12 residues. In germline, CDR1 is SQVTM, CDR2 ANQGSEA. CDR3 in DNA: TGCAGTGGGGGCAGGGGTCACGGGGAGCTGTTTTTT. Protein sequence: CSGGRGHGELFF.

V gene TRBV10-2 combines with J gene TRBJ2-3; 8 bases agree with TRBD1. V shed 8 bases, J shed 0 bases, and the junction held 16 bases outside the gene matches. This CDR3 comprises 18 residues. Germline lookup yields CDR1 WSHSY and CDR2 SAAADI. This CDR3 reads CASRGGQGIQPSTDTQYF. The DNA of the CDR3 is TGCGCCAGCCGTGGCGGACAGGGAATACAACCTAGCACAGATACGCAGTATTTT.

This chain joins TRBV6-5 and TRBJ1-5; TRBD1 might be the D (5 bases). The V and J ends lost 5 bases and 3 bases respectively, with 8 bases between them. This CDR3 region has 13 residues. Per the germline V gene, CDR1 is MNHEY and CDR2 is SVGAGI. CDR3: CASSTGVNQPQHF. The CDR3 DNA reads TGTGCCAGCAGTACGGGGGTCAATCAGCCCCAGCATTTT.